These T cell receptor beta chains were read from a single sample in a study of blood T cells in healthy people across ages. TCRdb reprocessed the 5' RACE reads with MiXCR, giving one entry per CDR3 protein. The sample has about 1,400,000 distinct CDR3 sequences, approximately 59% seen once. The specimen sequenced was blood. The source is a man between 18 and 35 years old in good health. The CDR3 runs from the conserved cysteine through the conserved F or W. The D gene is left open where the match is weak. Expanded clones are given a class, and other clones once, few, many or no size at all.

j_gene	v_gene	d_gene	abundance	CDR3nt	CDR3aa
TRBJ1-6	TRBV15	NA	NA	TGTGCCACCAGCAGAGATAAGGGAGTGGATAATTCACCCCTCCACTTT	CATSRDKGVDNSPLHF
TRBJ2-1	TRBV30	NA	NA	TGTGCCTGGAGTGTTATGGGGGATGAGCAGTTCTTC	CAWSVMGDEQFF
TRBJ2-7	TRBV11-2	NA	NA	TGTGCCAGCAGCTTAGATGGGGCCACCTCCTACGAGCAGTACTTC	CASSLDGATSYEQYF
TRBJ2-3	TRBV12-3/TRBV12-4	NA	NA	TGTGCCAGCACCGCGGCTAGAGGTTGGGGCCAAGATACGCAGTATTTT	CASTAARGWGQDTQYF
TRBJ2-1	TRBV20-1	NA	once	TGCAGTGCTAGAGATTTTGGACAGCAGTTCTTC	CSARDFGQQFF
TRBJ2-2	TRBV9	NA	NA	TGTGCCAGCAGCGTAGTCAGGGGGGAACCTAACACCGGGGAGCTGTTTTTT	CASSVVRGEPNTGELFF
TRBJ1-2	TRBV21-1	NA	NA	TGTGCCAGCACCACGATCCTTCTTCCTAACTATGGCTACACCTTC	CASTTILLPNYGYTF
TRBJ2-3	TRBV10-3	TRBD1	NA	TGTGCCATCAGTGAGCCGCAGACAGGGGCCTACCCGTCGCAGTATTTT	CAISEPQTGAYPSQYF
TRBJ2-1	TRBV20-1	NA	NA	TGCAGTGCCGAGAGGGCCAGGTCGGTTAATGAGCAGTTCTTC	CSAERARSVNEQFF
TRBJ2-5	TRBV12-3/TRBV12-4	NA	NA	TGTGCCAGCAGTTTAAAGTGGGAGACCCAGTACTTC	CASSLKWETQYF
TRBJ2-1	TRBV20-1	TRBD2	NA	TGCAGTGCGCCTACTAGCGGGGGGCCCACGAGCTCCTACAATGAGCAGTTCTTC	CSAPTSGGPTSSYNEQFF
TRBJ2-5	TRBV24-1	TRBD2	NA	TGTGCCACCAGCTGGAGAGGGCTAGCGGGGGGGCCTCATAGGGAGACCCAGTACTTC	CATSWRGLAGGPHRETQYF
TRBJ2-7	TRBV10-3	TRBD2	NA	TGTGCCATCAGACCCCCCTGGGGGGGAAGCTACGAGCAGTACTTC	CAIRPPWGGSYEQYF
TRBJ2-1	TRBV4-1	NA	few	TGCGCCAGCAGCCAAGGGTCCGGGGGTGAGCAGTTCTTC	CASSQGSGGEQFF
TRBJ1-1	TRBV12-3/TRBV12-4	NA	NA	TGTGCCAGCAGGACTTATAACACTGAAGCTTTCTTT	CASRTYNTEAFF
TRBJ1-2	TRBV30	NA	NA	TGTGCCTGGAGTGCCTCCGGGCAAGCTAACTATGGCTACACCTTC	CAWSASGQANYGYTF
TRBJ2-1	TRBV12-3/TRBV12-4	NA	NA	TGTGCCAGCAGGTTGGGGCCGACTGGTTTTGTTTACAATGAGCAGTTCTTC	CASRLGPTGFVYNEQFF
TRBJ2-1	TRBV3-1	NA	NA	TGTGCCAGCAGCCAAGATCTGGCAGCCGAGCAGTTCTTC	CASSQDLAAEQFF